This TCR beta chain came from a study of shared clonotypes between healthy human individuals. Study information: The cohort comprised two women and a few men. Their ages spanned 18 to 49 years.

The CDR3 sequence is 15 residues long. V dropped 2 bases and J dropped 4; count of bases not matched to a gene: 8. From germline, CDR1 is LNHNV and CDR2 YYDKDF (reference sequence). Authors' analysis steps: Junction-only immunoSEQ data arrived without quality scores, meaning filtering differed. Sequencing was performed with immunoSEQ multiplex PCR; in TCRdb, only in-frame clones are kept and a portion is missing. The V and J calls and the clone size are those of that table, but D and trimming were determined from the DNA. The sample contains about 490,000 clones, about 80% of which appear only once. This receptor was obtained from a middle-aged woman in good health. Some clones in this sample may be carry-over from other donors' samples. This chain connects TRBV15 to TRBJ2-7; 7 bases fit TRBD1. Sequencing input: PBMCs. CDR3 DNA sequence: TGTGCCACCAGCAGAAACCGGGACAGCACATACGAGCAGTACTTC. It encodes CATSRNRDSTYEQYF.